Included here is one T cell receptor (beta chain) sequence, with context. Antigen specificity is unknown. The data originate from a study of CD8+ T cells in alopecia areata. Study conclusions and caveats: Across lesional scalp, and particularly alopecia totalis/universalis, clonality surpassed that of normal scalp. TCR sharing was clearer in mice than between patients, perhaps partly owing to patient HLA diversity.

TCR sequencing used cDNA made by reverse transcription of extracted RNA. Assay used: immunoSEQ multiplex PCR; TCRdb lists only in-frame clones, some missing. This table holds 90,000 to 120,000 clones, about 60% found once. The germline gives CDR1 MNHNS, CDR2 SASEGT. V dropped 3 bases and J dropped 6 bases, with 11 bases sitting between them. The CDR3 runs to 13 residues. Collection of lesional scalp punch biopsies and peripheral blood was performed in alopecia areata patients. Investigators sorted PBMCs to obtain both CD4+ and CD8+ T cells. This rearrangement joins TRBV6-1 to TRBJ2-5, with D tentatively TRBD2 (6 bases). This TCR was sampled from a human donor with alopecia areata. The sample consisted of NKG2D-low CD8+ T cells sorted from blood. The CDR3 sequence: CASSDREIKTQYF. CDR3 DNA sequence: TGTGCCAGCAGTGATCGGGAGATAAAGACCCAGTACTTC.